This T cell receptor (beta chain) was recorded in a study of cytomegalovirus exposure and HLA in healthy donors. This clone was observed a handful of times. The antigen is unknown. Study-wide points: Most TCR sequences were rare, but some public TCRs occurred in many donors. A later analysis linked 15,000 to 20,000 TCR beta sequences to HLA alleles at 0.05 false discovery rate. Equally common other TCR beta chains were less clonally expanded than HLA-associated ones, a later analysis found. Cytomegalovirus status was reportedly diagnosed by the classifier with high specificity and sensitivity.

The primer mix had 60 Vbeta and 13 Jbeta primers. This table comes from immunoSEQ multiplex PCR, and its TCRdb copy is limited to in-frame clones, with some not included. The sample has some 150,000 clones, under 85% seen once. The receptor comes from a female donor in good health and CMV-seronegative. What was sequenced was PBMCs.

The chain's CDR3 is CASSALPGQEHGYTF. In DNA form, the CDR3 reads TGTGCCAGCAGTGCTCTCCCGGGACAGGAACATGGCTACACCTTC. The chain carries TRBV28 and TRBJ1-2; TRBD1 agrees at 8 bases. Losses at the gene ends were 5 bases for V and 6 bases for J; bases not matched to a gene: 11. Germline CDR1 is MDHEN and CDR2 is SYDVKM. The CDR3 has 15 amino acids.